The source of this T cell receptor (beta chain) is a study of shared clonotypes between healthy human individuals. Study conclusions and caveats: In contrast to clonotypes shared by all four donors, non-shared clonotypes had lower generation probabilities.

Trimming cost V 1 base and J 3 bases, with 16 bases left between them. Germline V lookup: CDR1 SEHNR, CDR2 FQNEAQ (reference sequence). The CDR3 has 16 amino acids. Worth noting for this clone: Its antigen is unknown.

Sequenced by immunoSEQ multiplex PCR; TCRdb stores in-frame clones only, minus some. The sample shows millions of clones, 90% to 95% of them seen only once. Nashville, Tennessee was home to all donors, each a Caucasian adult. The rearrangement uses TRBV7-9 and TRBJ2-7; D may be TRBD1 (5 bases). Sequenced sample: naive CD4+ T cells sorted from blood. Noted subset: CD45RA+ positively selected. This sequence was found in a man aged 18 to 29 in good health. The CDR3 is CASSLEAGPIIYEQYF. CDR3 DNA: TGTGCCAGCAGCTTAGAGGCAGGGCCAATTATCTACGAGCAGTACTTC.